The 31 T cell receptor beta chains listed next were all sequenced from one sample in a study of memory CD4+ T cells and cytomegalovirus serostatus. Produced via immunoSEQ multiplex PCR; TCRdb's table is partial and in-frame only. The repertoire consists of about 60,000 clones, with approximately 80% occurring once and the leading ten covering 0.75% to 0.85%. Single viable CD3+CD4+CD8-CD45RO+ cells were sorted as the memory CD4+ T cells. Sequencing was done on a sample of memory CD4+ T cells from blood. Receptors were obtained from an adult in good health and CMV-seronegative.

This chain links TRBV12-2 with TRBJ1-2. TRBV12-2 is classified as a pseudogene. The CDR3 consists of 14 residues. Written as DNA, the CDR3 is TGTGCAACCCGGTTCGGGGGCGTTGACTATGGCTACACCTTC. Translation gives CATRFGGVDYGYTF.

The chain combines TRBV19 with TRBJ1-2; 10 nucleotides agree with TRBD1. V gave up 6 bases and J gave up 3 bases; unmatched junction bases: 7. The CDR3 extends over 15 amino acids. Germline V gene lookup returns CDR1 LNHDA and CDR2 SQIVND (reference sequence). The CDR3 loop is CASSLDRGQYYGYTF. The CDR3 DNA is TGTGCCAGTAGCCTAGACAGGGGGCAATACTATGGCTACACCTTC.

The rearrangement joins TRBV2 to TRBJ1-5; D is undetermined. In germline, CDR1 is SNHLY, CDR2 FYNNEI. The CDR3 runs to 13 residues. With 3 bases removed from V and 7 bases from J, the gap between germline ends came to 10 bases. This CDR3 reads CASSEERVQPQHF. The CDR3 DNA reads as TGTGCCAGCAGTGAGGAAAGGGTGCAGCCCCAGCATTTT.

There are a few counts of this clone. This rearrangement joins TRBV28 to TRBJ1-2, with D unclear. The ends were cut back, 4 bases at V and 3 bases at J, with 3 bases in the middle. The CDR3 loop spans 11 amino acids. Germline values: CDR1 MDHEN, CDR2 SYDVKM. For the CDR3, the DNA is TGTGCCAGCAGTTCCGACTATGGCTACACCTTC. Its protein product is CASSSDYGYTF.

The V and J genes are TRBV19 and TRBJ2-7, with 10 bases that match TRBD1. In germline, CDR1 is LNHDA, CDR2 SQIVND (reference sequence). V gave up 6 bases and J gave up 7 bases; unmatched junction bases: 15. CDR3 length: 16 amino acids. The CDR3 region has the DNA TGTGCCAGTAGCAGAAGACCAGGACAGGGGGGTCGAGAGCAGTACTTC. Its protein is CASSRRPGQGGREQYF. The entire variable domain, with the rest obtained from reference TRBV19 and TRBJ2-7, is as follows: DGGITQSPKYLFRKEGQNVTLSCEQNLNHDAMYWYRQDPGQGLRLIYYSQIVNDFQKGDIAEGYSVSREKKESFPLTVTSAQKNPTAFYLCASSRRPGQGGREQYFGPGTRLTVT.

The gene calls are TRBV27 and TRBJ1-1, with no clear D. The CDR3 covers 12 residues. The germline V gene encodes CDR1 MNHEY and CDR2 SMNVEV (reference sequence). Trimming removed 3 bases from V and 7 bases from J, with 9 bases in between. The CDR3 coding sequence is TGTGCCAGCAGTTTGAGGCAAGGTGAAGCTTTCTTT. Protein product: CASSLRQGEAFF.

The V call is TRBV11-1, the J call TRBJ2-7; no firm D call. The CDR3 contains 12 residues. Germline CDR1 is SGHAT and CDR2 is FQDESV (reference sequence). The V and J ends lost 5 bases and 1 base respectively, with 6 bases between them. The CDR3, as DNA: TGTGCCAGCAGCCGGATGTCCTACGAGCAGTACTTC. This gives the protein CASSRMSYEQYF.

In its sample, this clone was seen a few times. The V and J genes are TRBV2 and TRBJ1-5, with 7 bases matching TRBD1. The CDR3 contains 14 residues. Germline V gives CDR1 SNHLY, CDR2 FYNNEI. V was clipped by 4 bases and J by 4 bases; unmatched bases: 4. CDR3 coding DNA: TGTGCCAGCAGTGTGGGACAGAGAAATCAGCCCCAGCATTTT. Residues: CASSVGQRNQPQHF.

The chain has TRBV28 and TRBJ2-1; TRBD1 matches 8 bases. Germline-derived CDR1 and CDR2 are MDHEN and SYDVKM. CDR3 length: 13 amino acids. V was pared by 5 bases and J by 10 bases, with 7 bases of the junction left unmatched. This chain's CDR3 is CASSADRGTEQFF. The DNA for the CDR3 is TGTGCCAGCAGTGCAGACAGGGGCACAGAGCAGTTCTTC.

V gene TRBV5-6 combines with J gene TRBJ2-7, with 8 bases that match TRBD1. Unmatched junction bases numbered 6, after V lost 4 bases and J lost 6 bases. Germline CDR1 reads SGHDT; CDR2 reads YYEEEE. The CDR3 covers 13 residues. The CDR3 here is CASSTGTGGEQYF. As DNA, the CDR3 is TGTGCCAGCAGCACCGGGACAGGTGGCGAGCAGTACTTC.

The chain recombines TRBV5-8 with TRBJ2-1; 8 nucleotides agree with TRBD1. J lost 9 bases, V lost 4 bases, and 3 bases had no gene match. Germline CDR1 and CDR2: SGHTS and YDEGEE. This CDR3 is built from 12 residues. CDR3 sequence reads: CASSRQGSEQFF. DNA for the CDR3: TGTGCCAGCAGCCGACAGGGGTCTGAGCAGTTCTTC.

The chain combines TRBV6-1 with TRBJ2-7, with D unresolved. The CDR3 totals 16 residues. Trimming took 1 base from V and 2 from J, leaving 15 bases between them. Germline values: CDR1 MNHNS, CDR2 SASEGT. The CDR3 coding sequence is TGTGCCAGCAGTGAAGAGGCTTTTAGGGTGGCCTACGAGCAGTACTTC. Amino acid sequence: CASSEEAFRVAYEQYF.

V is TRBV28 and J is TRBJ1-2, with TRBD1 identical over 8 bases. There are 14 residues in the CDR3. The ends lost 6 bases at V and 7 bases at J; junction bases unmatched: 10. Germline V gene lookup returns CDR1 MDHEN and CDR2 SYDVKM. The CDR3 DNA reads as TGTGCCAGCAGGTGGGACAGGAGGATTGGTGGCTACACCTTC. It specifies CASRWDRRIGGYTF.

V gene TRBV6-5 combines with J gene TRBJ2-6; D is unclear. Germline CDR1 is MNHEY and CDR2 is SVGAGI. This CDR3 is built from 16 residues. The V and J ends lost 0 bases and 0 bases respectively, with 6 bases between them. CDR3: CASSYSSPSGANVLTF. Here the CDR3 DNA reads TGTGCCAGCAGTTACTCCAGTCCCTCTGGGGCCAACGTCCTGACTTTC.

The rearrangement links TRBV15 to TRBJ2-2, with unresolved D. V was cut by 0 bases and J by 3 bases, with 2 bases left in between. CDR3 length equals 13 residues. The germline gives CDR1 LNHNV, CDR2 YYDKDF (reference sequence). As DNA, the CDR3 is TGTGCCACCAGCAGAGATTACACCGGGGAGCTGTTTTTT. Translation: CATSRDYTGELFF. Filled out from reference TRBV15 and TRBJ2-2, the complete variable domain reads DAMVIQNPRYQVTQFGKPVTLSCSQTLNHNVMYWYQQKSSQAPKLLFHYYDKDFNNEADTPDNFQSRRPNTSFCFLDIRSPGLGDTAMYLCATSRDYTGELFFGEGSRLTVL.

The gene calls are TRBV25-1 and TRBJ2-7; D is unclear. Trimming took off 6 bases at V and 3 bases at J, with 15 bases between the two ends. This CDR3 has 14 residues. The germline CDR1 and CDR2 sequences are MGHDK and SYGVNS. The CDR3 nucleotides read TGTGCCAGCAGACCCCCAGGTGGGTTCTACGAGCAGTACTTC. This codes for CASRPPGGFYEQYF.

The chain combines TRBV5-8 with TRBJ1-3; perhaps TRBD1 as D (5 bases). CDR1 is SGHTS, CDR2 YDEGEE, per germline. This CDR3 has 15 residues. V was trimmed by 4 bases and J by 2 bases, leaving 13 bases between them. CDR3 nucleotide sequence: TGTGCCAGCAGCCTACACCGGACAACTGGAAACACCATATATTTT. Translation gives CASSLHRTTGNTIYF. The whole variable domain, filled in from reference TRBV5-8 and TRBJ1-3, reads EAGVTQSPTHLIKTRGQQATLRCSPISGHTSVYWYQQALGLGLQFLLWYDEGEERNRGNFPPRFSGRQFPNYSSELNVNALELEDSALYLCASSLHRTTGNTIYFGEGSWLTVV.

This chain connects TRBV27 to TRBJ2-3, with 9 bases fitting TRBD2. This CDR3 comprises 14 residues. Germline V gives CDR1 MNHEY, CDR2 SMNVEV (reference sequence). V was pared by 5 bases and J by 4 bases, with 4 bases of the junction left unmatched. Here the CDR3 DNA reads TGTGCCAGCAGTGCCCGACTAGCGGCAGATACGCAGTATTTT. This encodes CASSARLAADTQYF.

The chain links TRBV2 to TRBJ2-2; 12 nucleotides line up with TRBD2. J was trimmed by 6 bases and V by 5 bases; bases with no gene match: 4. The germline V gene encodes CDR1 SNHLY and CDR2 FYNNEI. CDR3 length: 15 amino acids. CDR3 sequence: CASSYLAGGSGELFF. CDR3 DNA sequence: TGTGCCAGCAGTTATCTAGCGGGGGGGTCCGGGGAGCTGTTTTTT.

In nucleotides, the CDR3 is TGTGCCAGTAGTGATTGGGGCAGCCTTAATGAAAAACTGTTTTTT. This translates into CASSDWGSLNEKLFF. V is TRBV19 and J is TRBJ1-4; D possibly corresponds to TRBD1 (5 bases). The V end was cut by 5 bases, the J end by 4 bases, with 14 bases between. Germline assignment: CDR1 LNHDA and CDR2 SQIVND (reference sequence). This CDR3 has 15 amino acids.

The sample holds a few counts of this clone. J is TRBJ2-1 and V is TRBV28; 8 bases map to TRBD2. Trimming cost V 6 bases and J 1 base; bases outside gene matches: 5. The V gene's germline CDR1 is MDHEN and CDR2 SYDVKM. The CDR3 is made up of 15 amino acids. This chain's CDR3 is CASRTAGGSYNEQFF. In nucleotides, the CDR3 is TGTGCCAGCAGGACGGCGGGAGGATCCTACAATGAGCAGTTCTTC.

The chain employs TRBV2 and TRBJ2-5; 10 bases are a match to TRBD1. This CDR3 is built from 14 residues. The germline V gene has CDR1 SNHLY and CDR2 FYNNEI. J gave up 4 bases and V 8 bases, and 7 bases lay outside the gene matches. The CDR3 coding sequence is TGTGCCAGCGGGGGGACAGGGGTGGGAGAGACCCAGTACTTC. Amino acids: CASGGTGVGETQYF.

This clone was detected only a few times. The chain uses TRBV19 and TRBJ1-5; D may be TRBD1 (6 bases). Germline-derived CDR1 and CDR2 are LNHDA and SQIVND (reference sequence). This CDR3 is built from 15 residues. Trimming took 6 bases from V and 2 from J, leaving 14 bases between them. In nucleotides, the CDR3 is TGTGCCAGTAGGTCAGGGGTCGCGGGCAATCAGCCCCAGCATTTT. It codes for CASRSGVAGNQPQHF.

The CDR3 reads CASSYAAGRSGNTIYF. CDR3 nucleotides: TGTGCCAGCAGTTACGCTGCAGGGAGGTCTGGAAACACCATATATTTT. This chain connects TRBV6-6 to TRBJ1-3; D might be TRBD1 (5 bases). The CDR3 is 16 residues long. Germline lookup yields CDR1 MNHNY and CDR2 SVGAGI (reference sequence). The V and J ends lost 2 bases and 1 base respectively, with 12 bases between them.

In its sample, this clone ranks as medium-sized. This chain uses TRBV5-4 with TRBJ1-2; 12 bases line up with TRBD1. CDR1 is SGHNT and CDR2 is YYREEE in the germline V gene (reference sequence). The V and J ends lost 4 bases and 8 bases, in that order; junction bases with no gene match: 9. The length of the CDR3 is 15 residues. CDR3 coding DNA: TGTGCCAGCAGCCGACCGGGACAGGGGGCGAAAGGCTACACCTTC. Translated, it gives CASSRPGQGAKGYTF.

The V and J genes are TRBV30 and TRBJ2-7; TRBD1 agrees at 9 bases. The CDR3 has 13 amino acids. The V gene end was trimmed by 4 bases and the J gene end by 4 bases; junction bases not matched to a gene: 5. CDR1 GTSNPN and CDR2 SVGIG come from the germline V gene (reference sequence). The DNA for the CDR3 is TGTGCCTGGACCCCCGGGACAGGGTACGAGCAGTACTTC. It encodes CAWTPGTGYEQYF.

V usage is TRBV6-1 and J usage is TRBJ2-1; no reliable D call. The CDR3 is 14 residues long. V lost 8 bases and J lost 8, with 19 bases in between. CDR1 is MNHNS and CDR2 is SASEGT in the germline V gene. CDR3 sequence reads: CASHRTARNDEQFF. Here the CDR3 DNA reads TGTGCCAGCCACCGGACCGCCCGGAATGATGAGCAGTTCTTC.

This rearrangement joins TRBV5-1 to TRBJ1-1; 8 positions match TRBD1. This CDR3 region has 16 residues. CDR1 and CDR2 (germline): SGHRS, YFSETQ. V was clipped by 1 base and J by 1 base; unmatched bases: 6. The CDR3, as DNA: TGCGCCAGCAGCTTGCCATTCGGACAGGGGAACACTGAAGCTTTCTTT. Protein: CASSLPFGQGNTEAFF.

This chain uses TRBV5-4 with TRBJ2-2; 9 bases map to TRBD1. V shed 0 bases and J 1 base; nucleotides not matched to a gene: 7. Germline values: CDR1 SGHNT, CDR2 YYREEE (reference sequence). CDR3 size: 18 residues. CDR3 protein: CASSLGLMGQGNTGELFF. The CDR3 DNA sequence: TGTGCCAGCAGCTTGGGTCTTATGGGACAGGGGAACACCGGGGAGCTGTTTTTT.

This clone has just a few counts. The chain couples TRBV5-1 to TRBJ2-1; 14 bases align to TRBD2. The CDR3 spans 17 residues. V was pared by 3 bases and J by 8 bases, with 10 bases of the junction left unmatched. Germline lookup yields CDR1 SGHRS and CDR2 YFSETQ. CDR3 sequence: CASSYGWGTSGSDEQFF. The DNA of the CDR3 is TGCGCCAGCAGCTACGGTTGGGGGACTAGCGGGAGTGATGAGCAGTTCTTC.

The V call is TRBV2, the J call TRBJ2-6, with no clear D. Germline values: CDR1 SNHLY, CDR2 FYNNEI. CDR3 size: 14 residues. Trimming pared 3 bases from V and 6 bases from J, leaving 9 bases between. As DNA, the CDR3 is TGTGCCAGCAGTGAGGTGGGTTTGGCCAACGTCCTGACTTTC. This sequence encodes CASSEVGLANVLTF.